The 8 T cell receptor beta chains presented below share a single source sample, sequenced in a study of OX40 agonist ivuxolimab in advanced cancers. Data came from immunoSEQ multiplex PCR; TCRdb stores just in-frame clones and leaves some out. The table lists about 87,000 clones, just under 90% of them singletons. The sequenced sample was CD4+ or CD8+ T cells sorted from blood, obtained in a trial of the OX40 agonist ivuxolimab. These receptor sequences come from an adult with an advanced solid tumor such as melanoma, head and neck, liver or kidney cancer.

J is TRBJ1-4 and V is TRBV4-3; TRBD1 aligns across 11 bases. With V trimmed by 2 bases and J by 0 bases, 5 bases remained unmatched. The CDR3 consists of 18 residues. From germline, CDR1 is LGHNA and CDR2 YSLEER. CDR3 sequence reads: CASSQRTGGSATNEKLFF. The DNA for the CDR3 is TGCGCCAGCAGCCAACGGACAGGGGGCTCCGCAACTAATGAAAAACTGTTTTTT.

The rearrangement joins TRBV6-1 to TRBJ2-2; 7 nucleotides agree with TRBD2. The CDR3 consists of 14 residues. Germline trimming cut 6 bases from V and 5 bases from J; bases unmatched to any gene: 6. Germline loops: CDR1 MNHNS, CDR2 SASEGT. CDR3 DNA: TGTGCCAGCAGAACTAGCGTGTGGACCGGGGAGCTGTTTTTT. Its translation is CASRTSVWTGELFF.

V is TRBV21-1 and J is TRBJ2-4; the table's D call, TRBD2, has no DNA check behind it. TRBV21-1 is deemed a pseudogene. The CDR3 consists of 17 residues. The chain's CDR3 is CASSKGEGALAKNIQYF. The DNA of the CDR3 is TGTGCCAGCAGCAAAGGGGAGGGAGCTTTAGCCAAAAACATTCAGTACTTC.

V usage is TRBV4-3 and J usage is TRBJ1-4; D perhaps matches TRBD1 (6 bases). With 7 bases removed from V and 0 bases from J, the gap between germline ends came to 12 bases. Germline V lookup: CDR1 LGHNA, CDR2 YSLEER. The CDR3 is 15 amino acids. CDR3 sequence: CASKGDLTTNEKLFF. The CDR3 DNA is TGCGCCAGCAAGGGGGACCTCACAACTAATGAAAAACTGTTTTTT.

This chain connects TRBV6-5 to TRBJ1-3; D gene unclear. Trimming left V 4 bases short and J 3 bases short, with 10 bases between. Germline-derived CDR1 and CDR2 are MNHEY and SVGAGI. The CDR3 is 14 amino acids. This CDR3 is CASSFTGGGNTIYF. CDR3 DNA: TGTGCCAGCAGTTTCACGGGTGGTGGAAACACCATATATTTT.

J is TRBJ2-2 and V is TRBV6-1, with 10 nucleotides matching TRBD1. The CDR3 runs to 15 residues. Germline values: CDR1 MNHNS, CDR2 SASEGT. V trimming: 6 bases; J trimming: 6 bases; junction bases outside the gene matches: 7. CDR3 region: CASSMGQGFPGELFF. CDR3 bases: TGTGCCAGCAGCATGGGACAGGGGTTCCCCGGGGAGCTGTTTTTT.

The CDR3 DNA reads TGTGCCAGTAGCCCCGGGGGGAGCCAAGAGACCCAGTACTTC. It specifies CASSPGGSQETQYF. The J gene is TRBJ2-5, the V gene TRBV19, with TRBD2 identical over 7 bases. This CDR3 is built from 14 residues. The germline V gene has CDR1 LNHDA and CDR2 SQIVND (reference sequence). Trimming cost V 6 bases and J 1 base; bases outside gene matches: 5. Filled out from reference TRBV19 and TRBJ2-5, the complete variable domain reads DGGITQSPKYLFRKEGQNVTLSCEQNLNHDAMYWYRQDPGQGLRLIYYSQIVNDFQKGDIAEGYSVSREKKESFPLTVTSAQKNPTAFYLCASSPGGSQETQYFGPGTRLLVL.

The genes are TRBV2 and TRBJ2-7, with D unresolved. The germline V gene encodes CDR1 SNHLY and CDR2 FYNNEI. The CDR3 loop spans 10 amino acids. V lost 8 bases and J 3 bases, leaving 5 bases between the germline ends. CDR3 sequence reads: CASGNYEQYF. CDR3 nucleotide sequence: TGTGCCAGCGGAAACTACGAGCAGTACTTC.